These T cell receptor beta chains were read from a single sample in a study of T-cell reconstitution after alpha-beta-depleted transplantation in children. TCRdb re-called the PCR reads with MiXCR, one entry per CDR3 protein. Of approximately 980,000 distinct CDR3 sequences detected, around 30% appear once; the ten largest clones hold 28%. The sequencing used PBMCs, mostly from graft donor cells, collected 360 days after TCRalphabeta/CD19-depleted stem cell transplant. The receptors were sampled from a boy under two years old who had a stem cell transplant for SCID, so the T cells may come from the graft donor. Both conserved end residues are part of each CDR3. Each record gives: J gene, V gene, D gene, clone size, CDR3 DNA, CDR3 protein. The D gene is left open where the match is weak. Clone size is given for some rows only: seen once, a few or many times, or a class if the clone is expanded.

>TRBJ1-6|TRBV5-1|-|-
TGCGCCAGCAGCTCAGAGGGGGTCGGGAATTCACCCCTCCACTTT
CASSSEGVGNSPLHF
>TRBJ2-7|TRBV5-1|TRBD2|-
TGCGCCAGCAGCTTTGGGCTAGCGGGGGGGCCTGAAACCTACGAGCAGTACTTC
CASSFGLAGGPETYEQYF
>TRBJ2-5|TRBV27|-|-
TGTGCCAGCAGTTTAAACAAACAAGAGACCCAGTACTTC
CASSLNKQETQYF
>TRBJ2-2|TRBV10-3|-|few
TGTGCCACCAAGACAGGGAACACCGGGGAGCTGTTTTTT
CATKTGNTGELFF
>TRBJ2-6|TRBV12-3/TRBV12-4|-|-
TGTGCCAGCAGCCGACAGCTCTCTGGGGCCAACGTCCTGACTTTC
CASSRQLSGANVLTF
>TRBJ2-2|TRBV12-3/TRBV12-4|TRBD1|few
TGTGCCAGCAGTTCCCTTGGGACAGGGTATATCGGGGAGCTGTTTTTT
CASSSLGTGYIGELFF
>TRBJ2-1|TRBV19|-|few
TGTGCCAGTAGTACCCCCCGTAATGAGCAGTTCTTC
CASSTPRNEQFF
>TRBJ2-5|TRBV28|-|-
TGTGCCAGCAGTTACCAACAGGGCCACCAAGAGACCCAGTACTTC
CASSYQQGHQETQYF
>TRBJ2-7|TRBV27|-|few
TGTGCCAGCAGTACCCAGGACAGCTCCTACGAGCAGTACTTC
CASSTQDSSYEQYF
>TRBJ2-3|TRBV3-1|-|-
TGTGCCAGCAGCCCGAGGGGCATATCAGATACGCAGTATTTT
CASSPRGISDTQYF
>TRBJ1-5|TRBV27|-|once
TGTGCCAGCAGCCCCCGGCAGGGGTCAGGTCGGCCCCAGCATTTT
CASSPRQGSGRPQHF
>TRBJ2-5|TRBV5-1|-|-
TGCGCCAGCGCCTCTGGGGACCCGAGAGAGACCCAGTACTTC
CASASGDPRETQYF
>TRBJ1-5|TRBV5-1|-|-
TGCGCCAGCAGCTTACACCCAGATCAGCCCCAGCATTTT
CASSLHPDQPQHF
>TRBJ2-1|TRBV7-9|TRBD2|few
TGTGCCAGCAGCCCAACCCCGGGACTAGCGGGGTACAATGAGCAGTTCTTC
CASSPTPGLAGYNEQFF
>TRBJ2-7|TRBV11-1|TRBD1|-
TGTGCCAGCAGCCCATGGGACAGGGGGACGGACGAGCAGTACTTC
CASSPWDRGTDEQYF
>TRBJ2-7|TRBV7-2|TRBD2|few
TGTGCCAGCAGCTTATTCCAGCGGGGGGCCTCCTACGAGCAGTACTTC
CASSLFQRGASYEQYF
>TRBJ1-6|TRBV7-9|-|-
TGTGCCAGCAGCAGCGAGGGGAATTCACCCCTCCACTTT
CASSSEGNSPLHF
>TRBJ2-3|TRBV20-1|TRBD2|-
TGCAGTGCCTCTTATCCCCTAGCGGGGGAGGGAGATACGCAGTATTTT
CSASYPLAGEGDTQYF
>TRBJ2-1|TRBV11-1|TRBD1|few
TGTGCCAGCAGCCCAGGCAGGGGGCCGTACAATGAGCAGTTCTTC
CASSPGRGPYNEQFF
>TRBJ1-4|TRBV3-1|-|-
TGTGCCAGCAGCCAAGCGGGGACGGGGACTAATGAAAAACTGTTTTTT
CASSQAGTGTNEKLFF
>TRBJ2-3|TRBV7-9|TRBD2|few
TGTGCCAGCAGCTTAGCTTTCGGAGCGGGGAGGGATACGCAGTATTTT
CASSLAFGAGRDTQYF
>TRBJ2-7|TRBV28|-|-
TGTGCCAGCCCAAAATCGGGGACACCTCTCAGGGACGAGCAGTACTTC
CASPKSGTPLRDEQYF
>TRBJ2-3|TRBV18|TRBD2|-
TGTGCCAGCTCACCAAATAGCGGGCGAGATACGCAGTATTTT
CASSPNSGRDTQYF
>TRBJ2-1|TRBV7-8|TRBD2|-
TGTGCCAGCAGCTCGCTAGCGGGGAATTGGAATGAGCAGTTCTTC
CASSSLAGNWNEQFF
>TRBJ2-5|TRBV28|TRBD2|few
TGTGCCAGCAGTTCTCCCGGGACTAGCGGGGGAGAGACCCAGTACTTC
CASSSPGTSGGETQYF
>TRBJ2-3|TRBV6-1|TRBD1|-
TGTGCCAGCAGACCGGGACAGTCTATAGATACGCAGTATTTT
CASRPGQSIDTQYF
>TRBJ2-1|TRBV9|-|-
TGTGCCAGCAGCGTCCGGGACCGATACAATGAGCAGTTCTTC
CASSVRDRYNEQFF
>TRBJ2-7|TRBV27|-|few
TGTGCCAGCAGTTTACGGGGGGCGGCCTACGAGCAGTACTTC
CASSLRGAAYEQYF
>TRBJ2-3|TRBV7-2|TRBD2|-
TGTGCCAGCAGTGGCGGGGGGGCTGGAGATACGCAGTATTTT
CASSGGGAGDTQYF
>TRBJ1-2|TRBV25-1|TRBD1|few
TGTGCCAGCAGTGATTCGTACAGGGGGTTAGGTTATGGCTACACCTTC
CASSDSYRGLGYGYTF
>TRBJ1-1|TRBV5-1|-|-
TGCGCCAGCAGCTCCGGGGGGCCCACTGAAGCTTTCTTT
CASSSGGPTEAFF
>TRBJ1-1|TRBV5-1|-|-
TGCGCCAGCAAATCCCCGACGGTCCTGAACACTGAAGCTTTCTTT
CASKSPTVLNTEAFF
>TRBJ2-4|TRBV20-1|-|-
TGCAGTGCTAGTTCCGTAGCCAAAAACATTCAGTACTTC
CSASSVAKNIQYF
>TRBJ2-3|TRBV7-2|TRBD1|-
TGTGCCAGCAGCAAAGACAGGGTGGCAGATACGCAGTATTTT
CASSKDRVADTQYF
>TRBJ2-3|TRBV11-2|-|-
TGTGCCAGCAGTTTTCGACGCAGCGTAGATACGCAGTATTTT
CASSFRRSVDTQYF
>TRBJ2-7|TRBV20-1|-|few
TGCAGTGCTCAAGGGCTAGGGGGAGTCTACGAGCAGTACTTC
CSAQGLGGVYEQYF